This TCR beta chain appears in the sequencing data of a study of shared T cell receptors in the human thymus. Trimming took 0 bases from V and 1 from J, leaving 9 bases between them. Germline assignment: CDR1 LGHNA and CDR2 YSLEER. This CDR3 spans 15 amino acids. Profiling relied on immunoSEQ multiplex PCR, and the TCRdb table lists in-frame clones only, not all of them. The sample carries hundreds of thousands of clones, roughly 86% recorded once. This sample also belongs to another study, concerning human thymus T cells. That investigation notes: Overlap was high between thymic repertoires from unrelated individuals, as reported in related research.

This sequence was found in a boy under two years old with a congenital heart defect. The V call is TRBV4-3, the J call TRBJ1-1, with D unclear. The sequenced sample was thymocytes. CDR3: CASSQDNSRNTEAFF. The CDR3 DNA sequence: TGCGCCAGCAGCCAAGATAATTCCCGGAACACTGAAGCTTTCTTT.